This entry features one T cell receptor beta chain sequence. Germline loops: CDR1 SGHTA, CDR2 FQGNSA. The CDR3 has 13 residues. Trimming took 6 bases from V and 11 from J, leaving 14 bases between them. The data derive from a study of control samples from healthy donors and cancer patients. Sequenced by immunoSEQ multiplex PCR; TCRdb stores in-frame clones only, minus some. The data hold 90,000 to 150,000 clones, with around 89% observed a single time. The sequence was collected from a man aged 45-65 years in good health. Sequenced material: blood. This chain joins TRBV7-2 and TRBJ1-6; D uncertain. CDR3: CASSYILRTPLHF. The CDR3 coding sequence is TGTGCCAGCAGTTATATTCTCCGGACACCCCTCCACTTT.